This T cell receptor (beta chain) came from a study of vaccination and CD4 T cells after COVID-19. Study-wide context: Taking of post-vaccine samples occurred a median 72 days after dose two (range 14 to 241). Every culture used as a control got a CEFX pool, an HIV-1 Nef pool, or no peptide.

The study, taken as a whole, reports: Within the convalescent patients, a median about 90% of the SARS-CoV-2-reactive clones were ones that appeared only post-vaccination.

CDR3 length: 13 residues. V was cut by 1 base and J by 14 bases, with 15 bases left in between. CDR1 and CDR2 (germline): SGHDN, FVKESK. An Oncomine TCR Beta short-read assay was used to sequence the DNA from cultured CD4+ T cells. From cultured CD4+ T cells, genomic DNA was extracted. TCRdb fed the PCR reads into MiXCR, producing one record per CDR3 protein. The sample lists roughly 15,000 distinct CDR3 sequences, approximately 53% occurring once. Treatment specified: roughly 10-day PBMC culture with coronavirus spike peptide pools or control peptides (ViraFEST assay). Concerning this clonotype: Its specificity is unknown.

The chain joins TRBV14 to TRBJ2-1, with a weak D call TRBD2 (5 bases). Material for sequencing was CD4+ T cells from blood, cultured in vitro. The receptor's source is a human donor who had recovered from COVID-19. The CDR3 loop is CASSQALLVFEFF. DNA of the CDR3: TGTGCCAGCAGCCAAGCCCTACTAGTATTTGAGTTCTTC.